This T cell receptor beta chain derives from a study of T cell responses to AZD1222 COVID-19 vaccine. Germline V gene lookup returns CDR1 MDHEN and CDR2 SYDVKM. Trimming cost V 7 bases and J 1 base; bases outside gene matches: 5. The CDR3 runs to 15 residues. Assay: immunoSEQ multiplex PCR; the TCRdb copy retains only in-frame clones and omits some. The table has about 180,000 clones, 90% to 95% seen once. This TCR came from an adult who received the MenACWY meningococcal vaccine as a control. The chain recombines TRBV28 with TRBJ1-5, with 9 bases that match TRBD1. This material consisted of peripheral blood, taken 28 days after the second dose of the MenACWY control vaccine. Here the CDR3 DNA reads TGTGCCAGCAATACAGGGGGCGGGAGCAATCAGCCCCAGCATTTT. Its translation: CASNTGGGSNQPQHF. The complete variable domain, with remaining parts taken from reference TRBV28 and TRBJ1-5, reads DVKVTQSSRYLVKRTGEKVFLECVQDMDHENMFWYRQDPGLGLRLIYFSYDVKMKEKGDIPEGYSVSREKKERFSLILESASTNQTSMYLCASNTGGGSNQPQHFGDGTRLSIL.